The clone carrying this TCR beta chain occurred a few times. Its antigen is currently unknown. The sample originates from a study of T cells after yellow fever vaccination. Background on the study: The SMART-Seq v4 Ultra Low Input method served to prepare the low-cell-number fractions. General study results and limits: Of the clonotypes, a small share occurred in both CD4 and CD8 compartments. Any FACS-sorted repertoire could hold abundant clonotypes that contaminate it from the bulk population.

CDR3 length: 12 amino acids. The germline V and J ends were trimmed by 4 bases and 0 bases, with 7 bases remaining between them. Germline V gives CDR1 DFQATT, CDR2 SNEGSKA (reference sequence). Universal primer sites and UMIs were introduced during 5'RACE template-switching synthesis of TCR cDNA. TCRdb re-called the 5' RACE reads through MiXCR, storing one row per CDR3 protein. In the table there are about 550,000 distinct CDR3 sequences, approximately 21% of which are singletons. The sample in question was PBMCs, obtained 15 days after the yellow fever booster vaccination. This rearrangement joins TRBV20-1 to TRBJ2-7, with D unresolved. The sequence came from a man aged 25 to 45 who received the YFV17D yellow fever vaccine. This chain's CDR3 is CSANGNSYEQYF. CDR3 nucleotide sequence: TGCAGTGCTAACGGAAACTCCTACGAGCAGTACTTC.